The 30 T cell receptor beta chains presented below share a single source sample, sequenced in a study of blood T cell repertoires in COVID-19. The protocol was immunoSEQ multiplex PCR, while the TCRdb copy is restricted to in-frame clones and leaves out a portion. Among 130,000 to 150,000 clones listed, about 83% were seen once. Sequenced input: PBMCs or T cells enriched from blood (not recorded which). All receptors derive from a woman in her 50s who had been exposed to COVID-19.

The chain links TRBV29-1 to TRBJ2-7, with D perhaps matching TRBD2 (6 bases). Trimming took 7 bases from V and 3 from J, leaving 13 bases between them. Germline V CDR1 and CDR2: SQVTM, ANQGSEA. This CDR3 region has 12 residues. For the CDR3, the DNA is TGCAGCGCGGGAGAGATCCGCTACGAGCAGTACTTC. It codes for CSAGEIRYEQYF.

The chain has TRBV19 and TRBJ2-6; D gene ambiguous. The germline V gene encodes CDR1 LNHDA and CDR2 SQIVND (reference sequence). The CDR3 loop spans 18 amino acids. Trimming took 1 base from V and 0 from J, leaving 13 bases between them. This chain's CDR3 is CASSIGGVAVSGANVLTF. The CDR3 nucleotides read TGTGCCAGTAGTATAGGAGGAGTGGCAGTCTCTGGGGCCAACGTCCTGACTTTC.

V and J are TRBV27 and TRBJ1-2; TRBD1 matches 8 bases. This CDR3 spans 13 amino acids. Germline assignment: CDR1 MNHEY and CDR2 SMNVEV (reference sequence). The trim removed 6 bases at V and 6 bases at J, leaving 6 bases unmatched. DNA for the CDR3: TGTGCCAGCAGCTACGACAGGGGTAATGGCTACACCTTC. Amino acids: CASSYDRGNGYTF.

This clone has a handful of counts. V usage is TRBV4-3 and J usage is TRBJ2-7; tentatively, D is TRBD1 (5 bases). CDR3 size: 14 residues. The V end was cut by 5 bases, the J end by 0 bases, with 11 bases between. Germline CDR1 is LGHNA and CDR2 is YSLEER. CDR3 coding DNA: TGCGCCAGCAGCGTACAGGTCGACTCCTACGAGCAGTACTTC. Residues: CASSVQVDSYEQYF.

Only a few counts were recorded for this clone. The CDR3, as DNA: TGTGCCACCAGCAGAGAACAGGACTATGGCTACACCTTC. Its translation is CATSREQDYGYTF. The J gene is TRBJ1-2, the V gene TRBV15; D is possibly TRBD1 (5 bases). V shed 0 bases and J shed 3 bases, with 5 bases lying between them. The CDR3 runs 13 residues. CDR1 LNHNV and CDR2 YYDKDF come from the germline V gene (reference sequence).

This clone was seen a handful of times. The gene calls are TRBV5-1 and TRBJ1-1; D unresolved. The germline CDR1 and CDR2 sequences are SGHRS and YFSETQ. CDR3 length: 14 residues. The germline V and J ends were trimmed by 4 bases and 1 base, with 11 bases remaining between them. This CDR3 is CASSPGWANTEAFF. As DNA, the CDR3 is TGCGCCAGCAGCCCGGGGTGGGCGAACACTGAAGCTTTCTTT.

The chain recombines TRBV27 with TRBJ2-1; the match to TRBD1 covers 10 bases. The CDR3 length is 13 residues. Per the germline V gene, CDR1 is MNHEY and CDR2 is SMNVEV (reference sequence). The ends lost 9 bases at V and 3 bases at J; junction bases unmatched: 2. The CDR3 sequence: CARGTGVYNEQFF. The CDR3 DNA follows: TGTGCCAGAGGGACAGGGGTCTACAATGAGCAGTTCTTC.

V gene TRBV5-8 combines with J gene TRBJ2-7; TRBD2 matches 8 bases. The CDR3 contains 15 residues. Germline V gives CDR1 SGHTS, CDR2 YDEGEE. The V gene end was trimmed by 0 bases and the J gene end by 4 bases; junction bases not matched to a gene: 6. Here the CDR3 reads CASSLASGSGYEQYF. The CDR3 coding sequence is TGTGCCAGCAGCTTGGCCAGCGGGAGCGGGTACGAGCAGTACTTC.

The chain has TRBV6-4 and TRBJ2-2, with D possibly TRBD1 on 5 matching bases. V was shortened by 6 bases and J by 4 bases, with 12 bases between the two germline ends. Germline V gene lookup returns CDR1 MRHNA and CDR2 SNTAGT. The CDR3 is 14 amino acids. The CDR3 DNA follows: TGTGCCAGCAGCTTGGACACCGGCACCGGGGAGCTGTTTTTT. Translated: CASSLDTGTGELFF.

The J gene is TRBJ1-2, the V gene TRBV9; maybe TRBD1 (6 bases). From germline, CDR1 is SGDLS and CDR2 YYNGEE. The V gene lost 0 bases and the J gene lost 8 bases, with 11 bases spanning the gap. This CDR3 is built from 13 residues. The CDR3 loop reads CASSVEGGDGYTF. CDR3 nucleotide sequence: TGTGCCAGCAGCGTAGAAGGGGGTGACGGCTACACCTTC.

The chain combines TRBV12-5 with TRBJ2-1; 10 nucleotides agree with TRBD1. The CDR3 covers 15 residues. The V gene end was trimmed by 5 bases and the J gene end by 6 bases; junction bases not matched to a gene: 7. Per the germline V gene, CDR1 is LGHNT and CDR2 is FRNRAP. The CDR3 bases are TGTGCTAGTGGTCCGGGACAGGGGAGGATCAATGAGCAGTTCTTC. Translated: CASGPGQGRINEQFF.

This CDR3 is CSARQGVNTEAFF. DNA for the CDR3: TGCAGCGCGAGACAGGGGGTAAACACTGAAGCTTTCTTT. This chain uses TRBV29-1 with TRBJ1-1; TRBD1 agrees at 9 bases. Per germline, CDR1 SQVTM and CDR2 ANQGSEA. The CDR3 is 13 amino acids. Losses at the gene ends were 7 bases for V and 2 bases for J; bases not matched to a gene: 5.

The chain joins TRBV16 to TRBJ1-2; 9 positions agree with TRBD1. CDR3 length: 15 amino acids. Germline CDR1 reads KGHSY; CDR2 reads FQNENV. Losses at the gene ends were 4 bases for V and 0 bases for J; bases not matched to a gene: 3. CDR3 protein: CASSRDRDTNYGYTF. The CDR3 DNA is TGTGCCAGCAGCCGGGACAGGGATACTAACTATGGCTACACCTTC.

The chain employs TRBV7-9 and TRBJ2-7; 9 bases align to TRBD1. Per germline, CDR1 SEHNR and CDR2 FQNEAQ (reference sequence). Unmatched junction bases numbered 11, after V lost 5 bases and J lost 12 bases. The CDR3 length is 13 residues. CDR3 sequence reads: CASSPGTGRFLYF. The CDR3 DNA reads as TGTGCCAGCAGCCCCGGGACAGGGAGGTTTTTGTACTTC.

Worth noting for this clone: Other DNA variants within this sample encode the same CDR3. The CDR3 bases are TGCAGTGCTACCGACAGGTCTGGCTACACCTTC. Protein sequence: CSATDRSGYTF. The rearrangement links TRBV20-1 to TRBJ1-2; tentatively, D is TRBD1 (6 bases). Deletions cut 4 bases from V and 7 bases from J, with 10 bases between. CDR1 DFQATT and CDR2 SNEGSKA come from the germline V gene (reference sequence). This CDR3 comprises 11 residues.

This clone was picked up a small number of times. The CDR3: CASSEALAGGVDTQYF. In DNA, the CDR3 is TGTGCCAGCAGTGAAGCACTAGCGGGAGGGGTAGATACGCAGTATTTT. V usage is TRBV6-1 and J usage is TRBJ2-3, with 13 bases matching TRBD2. The trim removed 0 bases at V and 5 bases at J, leaving 2 bases unmatched. The CDR3 runs to 16 residues. Germline CDR1 is MNHNS and CDR2 is SASEGT.

The chain uses TRBV6-5 and TRBJ1-5; 9 bases line up with TRBD1. V lost 7 bases to trimming and J lost 3 bases; unmatched junction nucleotides: 4. Per germline, CDR1 MNHEY and CDR2 SVGAGI. This CDR3 spans 14 amino acids. The CDR3: CASNGQGNNQPQHF. The CDR3 bases are TGTGCCAGCAATGGACAGGGGAACAATCAGCCCCAGCATTTT.

This chain uses TRBV29-1 with TRBJ1-1; 7 positions agree with TRBD1. V dropped 3 bases and J dropped 3; count of bases not matched to a gene: 13. Germline CDR1 is SQVTM and CDR2 is ANQGSEA. This CDR3 comprises 16 residues. CDR3 in DNA: TGCAGCGTTGATATAAGAAGGGGGCTGGGGTACACTGAAGCTTTCTTT. Amino acid sequence: CSVDIRRGLGYTEAFF.

The V call is TRBV6-5, the J call TRBJ1-1, with D hard to call. Trimming removed 6 bases at V and 7 bases at J, with 18 bases between. Per the germline V gene, CDR1 is MNHEY and CDR2 is SVGAGI. The CDR3 runs 14 residues. CDR3 amino acids: CASSPPLGEGEAFF. The CDR3 nucleotides read TGTGCCAGCAGCCCACCATTAGGAGAAGGTGAAGCTTTCTTT.

The sample holds one count of this clone. This chain connects TRBV4-3 to TRBJ2-6, with D perhaps matching TRBD2 (5 bases). Germline-derived CDR1 and CDR2 are LGHNA and YSLEER. CDR3 length: 16 amino acids. V was cut by 0 bases and J by 2 bases, with 8 bases left in between. CDR3: CASSQEEGTGANVLTF. CDR3 nucleotide sequence: TGCGCCAGCAGCCAAGAAGAGGGAACTGGGGCCAACGTCCTGACTTTC.

There are a few counts of this clone. The rearrangement joins TRBV7-8 to TRBJ1-5, with 7 bases fitting TRBD1. Germline CDR1 and CDR2: SGHVS and FQNEAQ. The CDR3 totals 14 residues. The V and J ends lost 4 bases and 3 bases, in that order; junction bases with no gene match: 3. The CDR3 sequence is CASSSGGYNQPQHF. CDR3 nucleotide sequence: TGTGCCAGCAGCTCAGGGGGTTACAATCAGCCCCAGCATTTT.

The chain couples TRBV11-2 to TRBJ1-1, with D maybe TRBD1 (6 bases). The length of the CDR3 is 12 residues. The germline V gene encodes CDR1 SGHAT and CDR2 FQNNGV. V lost 1 base and J lost 11, with 11 bases in between. The CDR3, as DNA: TGTGCCAGCAGCTTAGGGGGGCTTAGGGCTTTCTTT. Amino acid sequence: CASSLGGLRAFF.

V and J are TRBV4-3 and TRBJ2-5, with TRBD2 as a possible D gene (7 bases). Germline assignment: CDR1 LGHNA and CDR2 YSLEER. CDR3 length equals 17 residues. Trimming removed 1 base from V and 4 bases from J, with 19 bases in between. This chain's CDR3 is CASSQGRGGGPRETQYF. CDR3 nucleotide sequence: TGCGCCAGCAGCCAAGGAAGAGGGGGGGGGCCAAGAGAGACCCAGTACTTC.

The chain links TRBV7-6 to TRBJ2-5; weak D call: TRBD1 (7 bases). Germline assignment: CDR1 SGHVS and CDR2 FNYEAQ. Between the trimmed V and J ends, which lost 5 bases and 5 bases, there was a span of 24 bases. CDR3 length: 17 residues. CDR3 loop: CASSPIGRQGGGETQYF. CDR3 coding DNA: TGTGCCAGCAGCCCCATTGGACGACAGGGTGGGGGGGAGACCCAGTACTTC.

This clone was detected only a few times. V gene TRBV12-5 combines with J gene TRBJ1-3, with 8 bases lining up with TRBD1. The germline gives CDR1 LGHNT, CDR2 FRNRAP. The CDR3 has 16 residues. Unmatched junction bases numbered 5, after V lost 0 bases and J lost 4 bases. The CDR3 sequence is CASGLVLRTGGNTIYF. In DNA, the CDR3 is TGTGCTAGTGGTTTGGTACTGCGGACAGGGGGAAACACCATATATTTT. Complete variable domain (other parts from reference TRBV12-5 and TRBJ1-3): DARVTQTPRHKVTEMGQEVTMRCQPILGHNTVFWYRQTMMQGLELLAYFRNRAPLDDSGMPKDRFSAEMPDATLATLKIQPSEPRDSAVYFCASGLVLRTGGNTIYFGEGSWLTVV.

The chain uses TRBV11-2 and TRBJ2-5, with 9 bases fitting TRBD1. CDR3 size: 16 residues. Germline V gene data show CDR1 as SGHAT and CDR2 as FQNNGV. V was pared by 1 base and J by 3 bases, with 6 bases of the junction left unmatched. Here the CDR3 DNA reads TGTGCCAGCAGCTTAGGGACAGGGGCCTTGAAAGAGACCCAGTACTTC. Translated, it gives CASSLGTGALKETQYF.

J is TRBJ1-5 and V is TRBV9; D not resolved. CDR1 SGDLS and CDR2 YYNGEE come from the germline V gene. Between the trimmed V and J ends, which lost 0 bases and 6 bases, there was a span of 10 bases. The CDR3 sequence is 14 residues long. CDR3 in amino acids: CASSVDGGAQPQHF. The CDR3 DNA is TGTGCCAGCAGCGTAGATGGTGGAGCTCAGCCCCAGCATTTT.

The V and J genes are TRBV29-1 and TRBJ2-2; TRBD2 aligns across 8 bases. This CDR3 is built from 16 residues. Germline CDR1 is SQVTM and CDR2 is ANQGSEA. The J segment lost 3 bases and the V segment lost 6 bases, leaving 12 bases of the junction unmatched. The chain's CDR3 is CSVQGITGGDTGELFF. CDR3 nucleotide sequence: TGCAGCGTGCAGGGGATCACGGGGGGGGACACCGGGGAGCTGTTTTTT.

The chain uses TRBV19 and TRBJ1-1; 7 bases fit TRBD1. Germline V lookup: CDR1 LNHDA, CDR2 SQIVND (reference sequence). The CDR3 sequence is 14 residues long. The V segment lost 3 bases and the J segment 4 bases; nucleotides outside the gene matches: 5. The CDR3 reads CASSIRQGSTEAFF. CDR3 sequence (DNA): TGTGCCAGTAGTATCCGACAGGGTTCCACTGAAGCTTTCTTT.

This chain links TRBV6-5 with TRBJ1-2; 8 bases map to TRBD1. V was pared by 3 bases and J by 1 base, with 4 bases of the junction left unmatched. The germline V gene encodes CDR1 MNHEY and CDR2 SVGAGI. This CDR3 comprises 15 residues. CDR3 sequence reads: CASSYRTGNNYGYTF. CDR3 coding DNA: TGTGCCAGCAGTTATCGGACAGGGAATAACTATGGCTACACCTTC.